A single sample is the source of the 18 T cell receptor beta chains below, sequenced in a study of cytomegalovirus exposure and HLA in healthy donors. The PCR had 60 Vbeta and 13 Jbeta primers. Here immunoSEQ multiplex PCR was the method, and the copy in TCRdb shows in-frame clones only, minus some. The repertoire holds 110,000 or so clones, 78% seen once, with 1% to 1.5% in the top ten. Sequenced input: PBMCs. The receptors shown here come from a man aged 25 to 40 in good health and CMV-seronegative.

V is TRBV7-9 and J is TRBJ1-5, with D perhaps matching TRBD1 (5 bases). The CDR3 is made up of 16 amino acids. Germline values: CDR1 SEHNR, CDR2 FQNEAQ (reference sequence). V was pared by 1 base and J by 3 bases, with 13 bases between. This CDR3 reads CASSLGIQGLNQPQHF. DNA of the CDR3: TGTGCCAGCAGCTTAGGGATCCAGGGACTCAATCAGCCCCAGCATTTT.

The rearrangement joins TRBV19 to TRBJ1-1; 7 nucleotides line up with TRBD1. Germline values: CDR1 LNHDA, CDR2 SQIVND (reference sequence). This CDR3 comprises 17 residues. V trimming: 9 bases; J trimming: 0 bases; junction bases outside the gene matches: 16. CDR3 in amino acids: CASLARGRTRVNTEAFF. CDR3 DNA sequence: TGTGCCAGCTTGGCAAGGGGGCGGACGAGGGTGAACACTGAAGCTTTCTTT. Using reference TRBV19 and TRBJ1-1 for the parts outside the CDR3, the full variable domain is DGGITQSPKYLFRKEGQNVTLSCEQNLNHDAMYWYRQDPGQGLRLIYYSQIVNDFQKGDIAEGYSVSREKKESFPLTVTSAQKNPTAFYLCASLARGRTRVNTEAFFGQGTRLTVV.

CDR3 sequence reads: CASSLDPGQGLYEQYF. CDR3 bases: TGTGCCAGCAGCTTAGATCCGGGACAGGGTCTTTACGAGCAGTACTTC. The chain employs TRBV7-2 and TRBJ2-5, with 9 bases fitting TRBD1. Matching the DNA end better, TRBJ2-7 makes the J call doubtful. Germline V CDR1 and CDR2: SGHTA, FQGNSA. The CDR3 extends over 16 amino acids.

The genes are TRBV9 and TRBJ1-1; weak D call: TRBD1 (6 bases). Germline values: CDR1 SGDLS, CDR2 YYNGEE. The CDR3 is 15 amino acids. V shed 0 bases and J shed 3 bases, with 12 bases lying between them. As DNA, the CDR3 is TGTGCCAGCAGCGTAGAAGGGGGAGTATACACTGAAGCTTTCTTT. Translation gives CASSVEGGVYTEAFF.

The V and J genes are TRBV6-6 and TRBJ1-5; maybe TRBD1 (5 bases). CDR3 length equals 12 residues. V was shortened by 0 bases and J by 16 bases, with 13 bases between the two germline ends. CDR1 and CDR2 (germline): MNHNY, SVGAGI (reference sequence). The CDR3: CASSYSDTVPHF. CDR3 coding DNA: TGTGCCAGCAGTTACTCGGACACCGTCCCTCATTTT.

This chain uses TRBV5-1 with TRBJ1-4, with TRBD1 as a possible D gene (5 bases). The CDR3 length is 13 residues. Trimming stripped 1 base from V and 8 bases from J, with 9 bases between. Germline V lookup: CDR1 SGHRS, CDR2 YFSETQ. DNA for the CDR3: TGCGCCAGCAGCTTGCAGGGTAGCGAAAAACTGTTTTTT. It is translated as CASSLQGSEKLFF.

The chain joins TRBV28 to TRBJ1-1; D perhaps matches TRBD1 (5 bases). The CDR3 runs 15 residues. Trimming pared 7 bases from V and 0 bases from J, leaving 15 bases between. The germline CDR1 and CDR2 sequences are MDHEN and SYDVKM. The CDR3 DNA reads TGTGCCAGCAACCTTCCGACAGACATGAACACTGAAGCTTTCTTT. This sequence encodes CASNLPTDMNTEAFF.

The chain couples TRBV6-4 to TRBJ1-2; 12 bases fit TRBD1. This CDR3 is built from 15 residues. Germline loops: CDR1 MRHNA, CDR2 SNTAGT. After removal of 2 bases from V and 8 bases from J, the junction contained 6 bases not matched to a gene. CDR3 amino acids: CASSDEGQGARGYTF. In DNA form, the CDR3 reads TGTGCCAGCAGTGACGAGGGACAGGGGGCGCGGGGCTACACCTTC.

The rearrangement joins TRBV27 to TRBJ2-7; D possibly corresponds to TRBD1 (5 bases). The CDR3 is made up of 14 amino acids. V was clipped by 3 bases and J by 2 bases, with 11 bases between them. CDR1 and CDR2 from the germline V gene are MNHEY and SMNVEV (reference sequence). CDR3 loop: CASSLVQGPYEQYF. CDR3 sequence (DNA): TGTGCCAGCAGTTTGGTTCAGGGTCCCTACGAGCAGTACTTC.

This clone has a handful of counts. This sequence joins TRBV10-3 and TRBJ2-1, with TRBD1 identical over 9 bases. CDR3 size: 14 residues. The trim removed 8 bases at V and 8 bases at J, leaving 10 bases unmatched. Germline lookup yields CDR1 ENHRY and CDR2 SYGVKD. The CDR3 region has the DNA TGTGCCATCTCTCAGGGACAGGGCAGACATGAGCAGTTCTTC. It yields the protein CAISQGQGRHEQFF.

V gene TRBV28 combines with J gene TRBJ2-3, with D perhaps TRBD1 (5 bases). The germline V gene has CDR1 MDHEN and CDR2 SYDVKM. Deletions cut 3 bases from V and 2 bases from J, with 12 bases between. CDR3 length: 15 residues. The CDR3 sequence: CASSFGASNTDTQYF. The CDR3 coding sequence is TGTGCCAGCAGTTTTGGGGCTTCGAACACAGATACGCAGTATTTT.

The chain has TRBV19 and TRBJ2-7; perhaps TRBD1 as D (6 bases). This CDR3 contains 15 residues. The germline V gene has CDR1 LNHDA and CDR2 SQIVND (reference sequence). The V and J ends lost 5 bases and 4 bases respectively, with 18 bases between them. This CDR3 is CASSLSGTLNYEQYF. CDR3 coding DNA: TGTGCCAGTAGTCTATCCGGGACACTGAATTACGAGCAGTACTTC. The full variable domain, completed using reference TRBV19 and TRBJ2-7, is DGGITQSPKYLFRKEGQNVTLSCEQNLNHDAMYWYRQDPGQGLRLIYYSQIVNDFQKGDIAEGYSVSREKKESFPLTVTSAQKNPTAFYLCASSLSGTLNYEQYFGPGTRLTVT.

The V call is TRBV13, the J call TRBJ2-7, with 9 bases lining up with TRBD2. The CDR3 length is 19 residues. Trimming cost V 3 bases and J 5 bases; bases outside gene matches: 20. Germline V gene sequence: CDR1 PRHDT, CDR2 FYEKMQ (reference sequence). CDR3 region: CASSFSHPMEAGGGNEQYF. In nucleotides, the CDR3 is TGTGCCAGCAGCTTTTCTCATCCCATGGAAGCGGGGGGAGGAAACGAGCAGTACTTC.

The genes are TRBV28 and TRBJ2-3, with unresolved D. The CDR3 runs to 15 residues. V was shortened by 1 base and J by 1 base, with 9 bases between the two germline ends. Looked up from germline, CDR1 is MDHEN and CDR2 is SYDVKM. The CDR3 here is CASSLSRRGTDTQYF. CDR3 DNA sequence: TGTGCCAGCAGTTTATCGAGACGGGGCACAGATACGCAGTATTTT.

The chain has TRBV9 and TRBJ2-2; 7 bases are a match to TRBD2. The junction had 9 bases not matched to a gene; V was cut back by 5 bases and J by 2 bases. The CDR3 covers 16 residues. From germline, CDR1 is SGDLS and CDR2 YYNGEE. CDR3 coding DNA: TGTGCCAGCAGTACTCCAGGCGGGGGAAACACCGGGGAGCTGTTTTTT. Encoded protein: CASSTPGGGNTGELFF.

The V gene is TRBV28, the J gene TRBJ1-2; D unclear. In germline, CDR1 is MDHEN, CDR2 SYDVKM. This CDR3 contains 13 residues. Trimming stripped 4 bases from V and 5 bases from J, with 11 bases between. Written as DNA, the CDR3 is TGTGCCAGCAGTTCAACTTCCGGGTATGGCTACACCTTC. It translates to CASSSTSGYGYTF.

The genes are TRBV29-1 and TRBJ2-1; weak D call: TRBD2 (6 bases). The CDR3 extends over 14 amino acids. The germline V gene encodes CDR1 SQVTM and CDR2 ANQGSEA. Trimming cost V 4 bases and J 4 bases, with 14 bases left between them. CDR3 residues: CSVGNSGGYNEQFF. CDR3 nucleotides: TGCAGCGTTGGGAATAGCGGCGGTTACAATGAGCAGTTCTTC.

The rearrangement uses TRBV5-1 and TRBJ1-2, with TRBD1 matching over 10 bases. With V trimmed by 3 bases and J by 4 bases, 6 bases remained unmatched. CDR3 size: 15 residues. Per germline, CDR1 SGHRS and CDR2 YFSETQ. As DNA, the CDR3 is TGCGCCAGCAGCTCACCCGGGACAGGGGTCTATGGCTACACCTTC. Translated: CASSSPGTGVYGYTF.